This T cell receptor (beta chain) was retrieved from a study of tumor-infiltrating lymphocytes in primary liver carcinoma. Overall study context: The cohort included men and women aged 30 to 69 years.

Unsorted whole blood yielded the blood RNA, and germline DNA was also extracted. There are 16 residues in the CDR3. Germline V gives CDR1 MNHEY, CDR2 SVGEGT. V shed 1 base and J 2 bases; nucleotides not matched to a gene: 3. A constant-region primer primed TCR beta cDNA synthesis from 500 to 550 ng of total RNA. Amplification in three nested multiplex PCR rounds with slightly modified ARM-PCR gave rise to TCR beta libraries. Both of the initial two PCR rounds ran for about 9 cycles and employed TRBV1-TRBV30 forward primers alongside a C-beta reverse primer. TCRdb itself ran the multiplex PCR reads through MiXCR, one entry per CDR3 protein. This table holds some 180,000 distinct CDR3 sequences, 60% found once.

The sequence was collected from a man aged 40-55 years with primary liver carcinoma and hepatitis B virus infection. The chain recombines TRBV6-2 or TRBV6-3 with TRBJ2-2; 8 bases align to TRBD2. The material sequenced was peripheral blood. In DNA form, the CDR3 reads TGTGCCAGCAGTTACTTTTTAGCGGGAAACACCGGGGAGCTGTTTTTT. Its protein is CASSYFLAGNTGELFF.